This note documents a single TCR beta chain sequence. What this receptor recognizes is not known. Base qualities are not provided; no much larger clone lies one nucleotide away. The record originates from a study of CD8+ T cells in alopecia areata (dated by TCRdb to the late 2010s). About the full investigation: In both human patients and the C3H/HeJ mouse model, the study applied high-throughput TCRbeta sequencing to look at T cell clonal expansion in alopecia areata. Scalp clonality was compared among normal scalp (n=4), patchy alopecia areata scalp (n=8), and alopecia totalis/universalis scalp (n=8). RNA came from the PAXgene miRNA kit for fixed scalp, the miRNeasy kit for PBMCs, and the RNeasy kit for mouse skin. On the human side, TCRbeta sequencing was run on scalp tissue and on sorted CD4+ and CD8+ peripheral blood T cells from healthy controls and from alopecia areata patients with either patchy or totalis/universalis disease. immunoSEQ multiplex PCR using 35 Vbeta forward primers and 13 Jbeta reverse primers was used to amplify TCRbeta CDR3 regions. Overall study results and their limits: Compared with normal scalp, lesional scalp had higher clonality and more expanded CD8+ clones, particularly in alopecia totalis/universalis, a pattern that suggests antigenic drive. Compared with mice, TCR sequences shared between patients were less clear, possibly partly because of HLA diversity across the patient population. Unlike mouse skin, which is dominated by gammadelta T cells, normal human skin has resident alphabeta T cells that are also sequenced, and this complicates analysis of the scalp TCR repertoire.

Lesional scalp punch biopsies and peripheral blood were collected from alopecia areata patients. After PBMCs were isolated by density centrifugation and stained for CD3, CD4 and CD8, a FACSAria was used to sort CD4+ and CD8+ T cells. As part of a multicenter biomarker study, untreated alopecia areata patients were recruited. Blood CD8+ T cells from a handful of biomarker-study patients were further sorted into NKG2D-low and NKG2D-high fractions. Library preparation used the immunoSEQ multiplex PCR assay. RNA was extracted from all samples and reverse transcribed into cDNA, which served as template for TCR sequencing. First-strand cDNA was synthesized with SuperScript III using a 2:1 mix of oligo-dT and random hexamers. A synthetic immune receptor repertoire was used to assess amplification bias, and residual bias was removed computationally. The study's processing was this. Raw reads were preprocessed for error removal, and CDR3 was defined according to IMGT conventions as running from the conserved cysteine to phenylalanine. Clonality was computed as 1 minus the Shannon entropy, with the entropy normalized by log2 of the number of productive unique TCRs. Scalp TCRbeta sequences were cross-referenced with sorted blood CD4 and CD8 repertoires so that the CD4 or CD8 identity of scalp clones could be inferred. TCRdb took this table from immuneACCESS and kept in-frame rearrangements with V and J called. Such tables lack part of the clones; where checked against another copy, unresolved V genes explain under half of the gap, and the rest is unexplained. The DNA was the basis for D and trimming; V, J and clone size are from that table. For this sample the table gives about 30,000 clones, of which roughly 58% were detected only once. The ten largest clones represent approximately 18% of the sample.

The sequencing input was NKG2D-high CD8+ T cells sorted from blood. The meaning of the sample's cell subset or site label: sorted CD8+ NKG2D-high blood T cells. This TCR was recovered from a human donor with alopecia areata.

The nucleotide sequence reads TGTGCCAGCAGCTCTTACTTAGTGAGCACAGATACGCAGTATTTT. Translated, this gives CASSSYLVSTDTQYF. The rearrangement combines TRBV5-8 with TRBJ2-3, with no reliable assignment of the D segment. CDR1 SGHTS and CDR2 YDEGEE are derived from the germline V gene. The trim is 3 bases for V and 0 bases for J, with a gap of 11 bases between the germline ends. Taken from cysteine to phenylalanine, the CDR3 has 15 residues. This entry keeps only the CDR3 DNA: 45 bases, framed from base 1. The CDR3 plus the reference TRBV5-8 and TRBJ2-3 genes for the other parts give the full variable domain: EAGVTQSPTHLIKTRGQQATLRCSPISGHTSVYWYQQALGLGLQFLLWYDEGEERNRGNFPPRFSGRQFPNYSSELNVNALELEDSALYLCASSSYLVSTDTQYFGPGTRLTVL.